The clone carrying this TCR beta chain has more than one count but fewer than ten. Its antigen is undetermined. This CDR3 spans 15 amino acids. Germline V CDR1 and CDR2: SGHTA, FQGTGA. After removal of 5 bases from V and 6 bases from J, the junction contained 7 bases not matched to a gene. TCRbeta library construction was performed incorporating unique molecular identifiers. TCRdb called the PCR reads again in MiXCR, with one record for every CDR3 protein. The profile shows about 58,000 distinct CDR3 sequences, 44% of them singletons. These data originate in a study of T-cell reconstitution after alpha-beta-depleted transplantation in children. Study outcomes and limitations: Surviving recipient T cells and intrathymic progenitors accounted for some patients' high TCRbeta diversity at day 60. As was reported, about two months after transplant, alpha-beta T cells came from several hundred expanded graft clones.

The chain joins TRBV7-3 to TRBJ2-7; 13 nucleotides match TRBD2. This TCR derives from a male patient between 10 and 17 years old who had a stem cell transplant for acute lymphoblastic leukemia, so the T cells may come from the graft donor. The sequenced sample was PBMCs, mostly from graft donor cells, obtained 360 days after TCRalphabeta/CD19-depleted stem cell transplant. CDR3: CASSMGLAGYGEQYF. CDR3 nucleotide sequence: TGTGCCAGCAGCATGGGACTAGCGGGATATGGCGAGCAGTACTTC. Together with reference TRBV7-3 and TRBJ2-7, the CDR3 gives the full variable domain: GAGVSQTPSNKVTEKGKYVELRCDPISGHTALYWYRQSLGQGPEFLIYFQGTGAADDSGLPNDRFFAVRPEGSVSTLKIQRTERGDSAVYLCASSMGLAGYGEQYFGPGTRLTVT.